Listed below are T cell receptor beta chains from one sample, sequenced in a study of cytomegalovirus exposure and HLA in healthy donors. The assay was immunoSEQ multiplex PCR, and TCRdb's table has in-frame clones only and misses some. The sample totals 100,000 to 150,000 clones. The sample was PBMCs. The receptors shown here come from a young man in good health and CMV-seronegative. CDR3s include the opening cysteine and the closing phenylalanine or tryptophan. D genes are given only for firm matches. Clone size is shown for a subset of rows, as once, few, many or a class of expanded clone.

v_call: TRBV6-1
j_call: TRBJ1-5
clone_size: NA
d_call: NA
cdr3_aa: CASSELKGSGAAQHF
cdr3_nt: TGTGCCAGCAGCGAGCTTAAAGGATCTGGGGCAGCCCAGCATTTT

v_call: TRBV5-5
j_call: TRBJ2-7
clone_size: NA
d_call: TRBD1
cdr3_aa: CASSSPFEGQATYEQYF
cdr3_nt: TGTGCCAGCAGCTCCCCCTTTGAGGGACAGGCAACCTACGAGCAGTACTTC

v_call: TRBV7-9
j_call: TRBJ2-2
clone_size: NA
d_call: TRBD2
cdr3_aa: CASSLSSGITGELFF
cdr3_nt: TGTGCCAGCAGCTTGTCGAGCGGGATCACCGGGGAGCTGTTTTTT

v_call: TRBV10-3
j_call: TRBJ2-1
clone_size: medium-sized
d_call: NA
cdr3_aa: CAIKNVDNEQFF
cdr3_nt: TGTGCCATCAAAAACGTAGACAATGAGCAGTTCTTC

v_call: TRBV5-6
j_call: TRBJ1-6
clone_size: NA
d_call: TRBD1
cdr3_aa: CASSLRTGGDNSPLHF
cdr3_nt: TGTGCCAGCAGCTTGAGGACAGGGGGCGATAATTCACCCCTCCACTTT

v_call: TRBV6-5
j_call: TRBJ2-7
clone_size: NA
d_call: TRBD1
cdr3_aa: CASSYSRAGGGYEQYF
cdr3_nt: TGTGCCAGCAGTTACTCAAGAGCAGGGGGCGGCTACGAGCAGTACTTC

v_call: TRBV30
j_call: TRBJ1-1
clone_size: NA
d_call: NA
cdr3_aa: CAWNLITRTTDTEAFF
cdr3_nt: TGTGCCTGGAACCTCATCACCCGGACTACAGACACTGAAGCTTTCTTT

v_call: TRBV7-9
j_call: TRBJ2-7
clone_size: NA
d_call: TRBD1
cdr3_aa: CASSSPGQQPYEQYF
cdr3_nt: TGTGCCAGCAGCTCTCCGGGACAGCAACCCTACGAGCAGTACTTC

v_call: TRBV9
j_call: TRBJ2-3
clone_size: NA
d_call: NA
cdr3_aa: CASSPTLRLATDTQYF
cdr3_nt: TGTGCCAGCAGCCCGACTCTGCGGCTGGCCACAGATACGCAGTATTTT

v_call: TRBV6-5
j_call: TRBJ2-7
clone_size: NA
d_call: TRBD1
cdr3_aa: CASSYSGTVYEQYF
cdr3_nt: TGTGCCAGCAGTTACTCTGGGACAGTCTACGAGCAGTACTTC

v_call: TRBV10-3
j_call: TRBJ1-5
clone_size: NA
d_call: NA
cdr3_aa: CAISAEGEWQPQHF
cdr3_nt: TGTGCCATCAGTGCAGAGGGGGAGTGGCAGCCCCAGCATTTT

v_call: TRBV5-1
j_call: TRBJ1-1
clone_size: NA
d_call: NA
cdr3_aa: CASSLATVQNTEAFF
cdr3_nt: TGCGCCAGCAGCTTGGCGACAGTCCAGAACACTGAAGCTTTCTTT

v_call: TRBV9
j_call: TRBJ1-1
clone_size: NA
d_call: NA
cdr3_aa: CASSATLREGAFF
cdr3_nt: TGTGCCAGCAGCGCCACCCTCCGGGAGGGAGCTTTCTTT

v_call: TRBV4-3
j_call: TRBJ2-3
clone_size: NA
d_call: TRBD2
cdr3_aa: CASSLGLAERRTDTQYF
cdr3_nt: TGCGCCAGCAGCCTGGGACTAGCCGAACGCCGCACAGATACGCAGTATTTT

v_call: TRBV5-4
j_call: TRBJ1-1
clone_size: NA
d_call: NA
cdr3_aa: CASSFEGGTEAFF
cdr3_nt: TGTGCCAGCAGCTTTGAAGGGGGAACTGAAGCTTTCTTT

v_call: TRBV10-3
j_call: TRBJ1-4
clone_size: NA
d_call: NA
cdr3_aa: CATSYSITGTTNEKLFF
cdr3_nt: TGTGCCACCTCGTATTCGATAACAGGGACAACTAATGAAAAACTGTTTTTT

v_call: TRBV19
j_call: TRBJ1-1
clone_size: NA
d_call: NA
cdr3_aa: CASQGYTEAFF
cdr3_nt: TGTGCCAGTCAGGGATATACTGAAGCTTTCTTT

v_call: TRBV30
j_call: TRBJ1-1
clone_size: NA
d_call: NA
cdr3_aa: CAWRVQSNTEAFF
cdr3_nt: TGTGCCTGGAGGGTGCAGTCGAACACTGAAGCTTTCTTT

v_call: TRBV5-1
j_call: TRBJ2-5
clone_size: NA
d_call: NA
cdr3_aa: CASSLGGLGETQYF
cdr3_nt: TGCGCCAGCAGCTTGGGGGGGCTTGGAGAGACCCAGTACTTC

v_call: TRBV7-9
j_call: TRBJ1-1
clone_size: NA
d_call: NA
cdr3_aa: CASSPGQEAFF
cdr3_nt: TGTGCCAGCAGCCCCGGACAAGAAGCTTTCTTT